Listed here is a single T cell receptor beta chain. Its antigen is unknown. This specimen belongs to a study of human T cells and chemical hapten exposure. Study-level background: Yields of TCR per sample differed, chiefly owing to small differences in pooled library volume.

MiXCR was run by TCRdb on the RACE reads, yielding one entry per CDR3 protein. The repertoire consists of 250,000 or so distinct CDR3 sequences, with over 7.5% occurring once and the leading ten covering roughly 1.2%. General study points: With DPC sensitization, TCRs exceeding 1 in 1000 frequency showed no change.

Documented time point: pre-sensitization, week 0. The treatment was: therapeutic diphenylcyclopropenone sensitization with weekly scalp DPC. This TCR came from a young man with alopecia areata. Some clones in this sample may be carry-over from other donors' samples. This sample comprised whole blood, obtained in connection with sensitization to the hapten diphenylcyclopropenone (DPC).

CDR3 amino acids: CSARRDISYNEQFF. CDR3 DNA: TGCAGTGCTAGACGGGACATCTCCTACAATGAGCAGTTCTTC. The V call is TRBV20-1, the J call TRBJ2-1; possibly TRBD1 for D (6 bases). CDR3 length equals 14 residues. The germline V gene has CDR1 DFQATT and CDR2 SNEGSKA (reference sequence). V shed 2 bases and J shed 0 bases, with 8 bases lying between them.